This entry concerns a single T cell receptor (beta chain). Its antigen is currently unknown. This specimen belongs to a study of human T cells and chemical hapten exposure. Study-wide results and limits: Expanded TCR counts at PT1 were positively correlated with the patch test score.

The time point was: patch test 3, about 24 weeks after DPC sensitization. As for treatment: therapeutic diphenylcyclopropenone sensitization with weekly scalp DPC. Germline assignment: CDR1 SQVTM and CDR2 ANQGSEA. V dropped 7 bases and J dropped 2; count of bases not matched to a gene: 8. The CDR3 loop spans 15 amino acids. MiXCR, applied by TCRdb to the RACE reads, yields one record per CDR3 protein. There are 100,000 to 120,000 distinct CDR3 sequences in the sample; under 40% occur only once, and roughly 2.5% lies in the top ten. The specimen comprised whole blood, sampled in connection with sensitization to the hapten diphenylcyclopropenone (DPC). The chain uses TRBV29-1 and TRBJ1-5, with 10 bases lining up with TRBD1. This sequence originates from a man aged 35-49 years with alopecia areata. Some clones in this sample may be carry-over from other donors' samples. CDR3 nucleotides: TGCAGCGCACAGACAGGGGGCGCGGGCAATCAGCCCCAGCATTTT. Its protein is CSAQTGGAGNQPQHF.